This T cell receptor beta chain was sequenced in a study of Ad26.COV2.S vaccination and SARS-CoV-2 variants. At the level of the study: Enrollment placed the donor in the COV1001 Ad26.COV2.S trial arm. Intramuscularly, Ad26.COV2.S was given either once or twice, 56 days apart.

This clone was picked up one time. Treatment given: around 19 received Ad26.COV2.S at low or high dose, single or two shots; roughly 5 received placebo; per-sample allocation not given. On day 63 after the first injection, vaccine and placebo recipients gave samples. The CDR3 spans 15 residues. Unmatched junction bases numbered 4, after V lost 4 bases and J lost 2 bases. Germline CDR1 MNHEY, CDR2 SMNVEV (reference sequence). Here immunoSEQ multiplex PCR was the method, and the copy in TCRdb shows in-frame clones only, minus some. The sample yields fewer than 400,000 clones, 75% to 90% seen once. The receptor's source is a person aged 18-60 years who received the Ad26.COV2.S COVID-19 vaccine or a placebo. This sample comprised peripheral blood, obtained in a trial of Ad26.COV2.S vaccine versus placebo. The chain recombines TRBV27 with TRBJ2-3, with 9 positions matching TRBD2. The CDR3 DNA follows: TGTGCCAGCAGTTCCCCTAGCGGGAACACAGATACGCAGTATTTT. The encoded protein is CASSSPSGNTDTQYF.